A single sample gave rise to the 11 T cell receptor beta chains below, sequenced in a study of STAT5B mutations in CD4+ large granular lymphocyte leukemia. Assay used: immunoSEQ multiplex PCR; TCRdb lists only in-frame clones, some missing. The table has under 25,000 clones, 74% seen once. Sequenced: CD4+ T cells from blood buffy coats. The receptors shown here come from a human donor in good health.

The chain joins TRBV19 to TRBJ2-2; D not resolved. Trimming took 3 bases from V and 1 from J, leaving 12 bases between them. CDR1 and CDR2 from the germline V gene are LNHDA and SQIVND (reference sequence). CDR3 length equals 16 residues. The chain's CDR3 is CASSILLGRNTGELFF. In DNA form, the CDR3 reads TGTGCCAGTAGTATCCTCCTCGGCAGGAACACCGGGGAGCTGTTTTTT.

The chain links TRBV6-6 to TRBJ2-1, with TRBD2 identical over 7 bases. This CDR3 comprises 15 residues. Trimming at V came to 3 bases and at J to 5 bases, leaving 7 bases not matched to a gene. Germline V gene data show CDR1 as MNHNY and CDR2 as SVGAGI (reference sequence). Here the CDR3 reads CASSYLAEPNNEQFF. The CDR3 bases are TGTGCCAGCAGTTATCTAGCGGAGCCTAACAATGAGCAGTTCTTC.

The CDR3 DNA is TGTGCCAGCAGTTATAGCGGGAGGGCCAATGAGCAGTTCTTC. Encoded protein: CASSYSGRANEQFF. The V and J genes are TRBV6-6 and TRBJ2-1, with 11 bases aligning to TRBD2. V shed 3 bases and J 6 bases; nucleotides not matched to a gene: 1. This CDR3 is built from 14 residues. CDR1 is MNHNY and CDR2 is SVGAGI in the germline V gene (reference sequence).

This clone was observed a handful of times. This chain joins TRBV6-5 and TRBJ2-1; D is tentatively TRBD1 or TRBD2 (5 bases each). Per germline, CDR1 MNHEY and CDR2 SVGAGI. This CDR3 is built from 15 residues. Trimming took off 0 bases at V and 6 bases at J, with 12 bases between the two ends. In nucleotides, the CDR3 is TGTGCCAGCAGTTACTCGGGGGTCTGGGCCAATGAGCAGTTCTTC. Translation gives CASSYSGVWANEQFF.

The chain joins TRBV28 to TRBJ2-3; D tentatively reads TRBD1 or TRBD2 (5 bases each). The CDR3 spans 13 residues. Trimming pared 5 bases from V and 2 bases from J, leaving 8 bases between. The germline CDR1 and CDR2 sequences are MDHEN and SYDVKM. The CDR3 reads CASSRDPTDTQYF. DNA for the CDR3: TGTGCCAGCAGTAGGGACCCCACAGATACGCAGTATTTT.

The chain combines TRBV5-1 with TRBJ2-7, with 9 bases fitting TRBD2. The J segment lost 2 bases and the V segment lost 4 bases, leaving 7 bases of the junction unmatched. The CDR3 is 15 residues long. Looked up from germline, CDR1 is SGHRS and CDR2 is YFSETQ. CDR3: CASSRLGGRAYEQYF. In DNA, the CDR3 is TGCGCCAGCAGCCGCCTGGGCGGGAGGGCCTACGAGCAGTACTTC.

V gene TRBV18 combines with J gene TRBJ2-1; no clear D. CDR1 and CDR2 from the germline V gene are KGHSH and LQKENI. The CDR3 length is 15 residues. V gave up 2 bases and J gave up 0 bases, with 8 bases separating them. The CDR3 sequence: CASSPVVSSYNEQFF. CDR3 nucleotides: TGTGCCAGCTCACCAGTGGTTAGCTCCTACAATGAGCAGTTCTTC.

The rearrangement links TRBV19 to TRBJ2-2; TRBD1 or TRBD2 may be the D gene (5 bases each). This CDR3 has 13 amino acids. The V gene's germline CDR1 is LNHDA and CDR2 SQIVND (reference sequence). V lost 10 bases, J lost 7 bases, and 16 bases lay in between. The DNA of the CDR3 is TGTGCCACTACCGGGACCTGGGGCGGGGAGCTGTTTTTT. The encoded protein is CATTGTWGGELFF. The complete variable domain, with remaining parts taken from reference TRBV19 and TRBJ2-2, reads DGGITQSPKYLFRKEGQNVTLSCEQNLNHDAMYWYRQDPGQGLRLIYYSQIVNDFQKGDIAEGYSVSREKKESFPLTVTSAQKNPTAFYLCATTGTWGGELFFGEGSRLTVL.

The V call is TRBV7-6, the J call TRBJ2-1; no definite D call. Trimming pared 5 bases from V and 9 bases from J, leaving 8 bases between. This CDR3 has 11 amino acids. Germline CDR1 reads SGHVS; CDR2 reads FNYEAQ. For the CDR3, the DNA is TGTGCCAGCAGCCCCTTCCTTGAGCAGTTCTTC. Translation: CASSPFLEQFF.

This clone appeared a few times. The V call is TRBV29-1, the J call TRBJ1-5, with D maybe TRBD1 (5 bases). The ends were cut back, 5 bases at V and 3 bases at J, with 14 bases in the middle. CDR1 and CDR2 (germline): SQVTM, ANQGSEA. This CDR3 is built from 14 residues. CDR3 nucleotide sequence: TGCAGCGTTATCATCGGGGCACTCAATCAGCCCCAGCATTTT. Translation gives CSVIIGALNQPQHF.

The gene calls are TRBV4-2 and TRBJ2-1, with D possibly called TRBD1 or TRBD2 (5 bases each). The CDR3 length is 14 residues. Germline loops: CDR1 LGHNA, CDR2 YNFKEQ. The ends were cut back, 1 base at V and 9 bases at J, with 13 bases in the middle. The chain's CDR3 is CASSQVRGTGEQFF. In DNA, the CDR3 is TGTGCCAGCAGCCAAGTACGAGGGACCGGTGAGCAGTTCTTC.